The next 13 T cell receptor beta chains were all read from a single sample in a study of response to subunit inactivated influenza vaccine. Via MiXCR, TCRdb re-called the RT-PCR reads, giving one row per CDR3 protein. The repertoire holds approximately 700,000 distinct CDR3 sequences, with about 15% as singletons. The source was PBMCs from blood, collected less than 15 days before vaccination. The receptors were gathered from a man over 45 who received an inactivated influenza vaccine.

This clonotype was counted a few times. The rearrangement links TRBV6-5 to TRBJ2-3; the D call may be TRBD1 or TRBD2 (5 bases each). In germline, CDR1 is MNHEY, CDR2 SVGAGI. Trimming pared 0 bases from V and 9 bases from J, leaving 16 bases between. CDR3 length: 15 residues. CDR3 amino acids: CASSYSNEGLMTQYF. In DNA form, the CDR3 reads TGTGCCAGCAGTTACTCGAACGAGGGGCTTATGACGCAGTATTTT.

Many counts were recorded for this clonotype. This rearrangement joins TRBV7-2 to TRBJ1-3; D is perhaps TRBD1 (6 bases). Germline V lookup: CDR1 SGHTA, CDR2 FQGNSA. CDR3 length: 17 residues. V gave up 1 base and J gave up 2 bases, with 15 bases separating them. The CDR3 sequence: CASSLGAGRGPGNTIYF. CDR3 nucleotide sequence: TGTGCCAGCAGCTTAGGGGCTGGCAGGGGCCCTGGAAACACCATATATTTT.

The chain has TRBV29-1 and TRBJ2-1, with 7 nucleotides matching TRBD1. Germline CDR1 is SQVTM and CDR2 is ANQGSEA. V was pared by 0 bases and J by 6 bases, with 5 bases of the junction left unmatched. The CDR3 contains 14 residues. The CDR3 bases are TGCAGCGTTGAAGAGACAGGGCGAGCCAATGAGCAGTTCTTC. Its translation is CSVEETGRANEQFF.

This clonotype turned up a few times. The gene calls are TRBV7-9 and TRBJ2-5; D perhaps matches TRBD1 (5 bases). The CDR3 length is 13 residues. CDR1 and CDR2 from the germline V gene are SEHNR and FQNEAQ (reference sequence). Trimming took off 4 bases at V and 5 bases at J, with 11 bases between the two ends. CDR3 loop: CASSYDSWETQYF. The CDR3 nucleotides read TGTGCCAGCAGCTATGACAGTTGGGAGACCCAGTACTTC.

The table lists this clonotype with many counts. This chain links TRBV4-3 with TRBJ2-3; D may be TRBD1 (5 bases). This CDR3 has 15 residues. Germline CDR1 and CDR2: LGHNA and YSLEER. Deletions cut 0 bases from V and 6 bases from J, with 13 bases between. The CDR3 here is CASSQDFGRADTQYF. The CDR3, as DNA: TGCGCCAGCAGCCAAGATTTTGGCAGGGCTGATACGCAGTATTTT.

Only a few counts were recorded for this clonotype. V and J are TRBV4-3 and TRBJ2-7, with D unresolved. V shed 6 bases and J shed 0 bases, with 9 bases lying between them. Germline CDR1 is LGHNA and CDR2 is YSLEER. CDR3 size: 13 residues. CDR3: CASSNPFSYEQYF. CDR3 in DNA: TGCGCCAGCAGTAACCCCTTCTCCTACGAGCAGTACTTC.

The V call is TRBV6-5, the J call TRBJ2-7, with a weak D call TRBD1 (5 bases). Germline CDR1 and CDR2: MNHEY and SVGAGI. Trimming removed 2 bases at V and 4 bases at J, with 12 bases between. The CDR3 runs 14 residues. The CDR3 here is CASSYGLAGYEQYF. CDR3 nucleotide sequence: TGTGCCAGCAGTTACGGTTTGGCAGGGTACGAGCAGTACTTC.

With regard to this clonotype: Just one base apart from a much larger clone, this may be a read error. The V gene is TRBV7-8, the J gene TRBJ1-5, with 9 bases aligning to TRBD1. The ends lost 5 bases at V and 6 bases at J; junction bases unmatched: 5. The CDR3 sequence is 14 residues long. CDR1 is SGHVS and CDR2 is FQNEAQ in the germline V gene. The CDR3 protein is CASSQTGGIQPQHF. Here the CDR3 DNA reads TGTGCCAGCAGCCAAACAGGGGGCATTCAGCCCCAGCATTTT.

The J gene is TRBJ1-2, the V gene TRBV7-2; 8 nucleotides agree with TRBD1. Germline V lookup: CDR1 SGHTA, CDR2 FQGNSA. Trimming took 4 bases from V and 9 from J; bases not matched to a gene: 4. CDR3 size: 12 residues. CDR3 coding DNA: TGTGCCAGCAGCTGGGACAGGTTCAGCTACACCTTC. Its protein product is CASSWDRFSYTF.

CDR3 amino acids: CASSYGRRGSLNEQFF. For the CDR3, the DNA is TGTGCCAGCAGTTATGGCCGGCGGGGATCGCTGAATGAGCAGTTCTTC. This chain uses TRBV6-2 or TRBV6-3 with TRBJ2-1; perhaps TRBD2 as D (6 bases). Germline V lookup: CDR1 MNHEY, CDR2 SVGEGT. The CDR3 consists of 16 residues. V lost 3 bases and J lost 7, with 19 bases in between.

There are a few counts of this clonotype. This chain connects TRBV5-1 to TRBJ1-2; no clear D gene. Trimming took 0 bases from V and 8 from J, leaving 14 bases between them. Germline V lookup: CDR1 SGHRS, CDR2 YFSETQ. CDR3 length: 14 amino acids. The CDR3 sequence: CASSLDLGGPGYTF. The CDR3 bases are TGCGCCAGCAGCTTGGATTTAGGAGGGCCCGGCTACACCTTC.

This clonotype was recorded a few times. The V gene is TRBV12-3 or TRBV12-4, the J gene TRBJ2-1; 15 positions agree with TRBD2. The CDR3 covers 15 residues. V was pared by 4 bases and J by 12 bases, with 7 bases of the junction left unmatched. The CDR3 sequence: CASSSGLAGGPRQFF. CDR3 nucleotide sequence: TGTGCCAGCAGTTCCGGACTAGCGGGAGGGCCAAGGCAGTTCTTC.

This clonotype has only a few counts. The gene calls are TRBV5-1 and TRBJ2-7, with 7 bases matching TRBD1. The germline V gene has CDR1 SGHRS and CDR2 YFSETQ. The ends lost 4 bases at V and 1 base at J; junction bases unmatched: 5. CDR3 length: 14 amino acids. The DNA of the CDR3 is TGCGCCAGCAGCGGACAGGACTTTTCCTACGAGCAGTACTTC. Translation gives CASSGQDFSYEQYF.